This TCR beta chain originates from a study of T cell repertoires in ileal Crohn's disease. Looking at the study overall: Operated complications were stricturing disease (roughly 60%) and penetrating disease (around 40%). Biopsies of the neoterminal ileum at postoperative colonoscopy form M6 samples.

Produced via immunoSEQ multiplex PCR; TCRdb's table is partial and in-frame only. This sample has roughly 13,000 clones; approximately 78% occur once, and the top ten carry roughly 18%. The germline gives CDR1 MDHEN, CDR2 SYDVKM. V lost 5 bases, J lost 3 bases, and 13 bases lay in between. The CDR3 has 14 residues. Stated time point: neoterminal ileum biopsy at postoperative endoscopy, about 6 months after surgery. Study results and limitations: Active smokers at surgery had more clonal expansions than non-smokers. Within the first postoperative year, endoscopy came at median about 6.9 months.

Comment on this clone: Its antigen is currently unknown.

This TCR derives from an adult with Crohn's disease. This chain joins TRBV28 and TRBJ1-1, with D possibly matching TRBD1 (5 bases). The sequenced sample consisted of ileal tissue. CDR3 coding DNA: TGTGCCAGCAGTATCCAGGGAAAGGACACTGAAGCTTTCTTT. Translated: CASSIQGKDTEAFF. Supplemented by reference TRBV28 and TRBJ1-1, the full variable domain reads DVKVTQSSRYLVKRTGEKVFLECVQDMDHENMFWYRQDPGLGLRLIYFSYDVKMKEKGDIPEGYSVSREKKERFSLILESASTNQTSMYLCASSIQGKDTEAFFGQGTRLTVV.